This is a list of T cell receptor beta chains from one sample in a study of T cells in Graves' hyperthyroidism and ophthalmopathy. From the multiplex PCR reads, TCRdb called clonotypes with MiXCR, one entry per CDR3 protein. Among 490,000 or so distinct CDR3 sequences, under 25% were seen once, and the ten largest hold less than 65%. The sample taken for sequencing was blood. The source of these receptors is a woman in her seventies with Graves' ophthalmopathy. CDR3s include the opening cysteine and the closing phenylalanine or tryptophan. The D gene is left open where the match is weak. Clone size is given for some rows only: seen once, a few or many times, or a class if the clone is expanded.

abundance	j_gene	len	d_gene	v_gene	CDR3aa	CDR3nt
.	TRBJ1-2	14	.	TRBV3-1	CASSQVRQGYGYTF	TGTGCCAGCAGCCAAGTTAGGCAGGGCTATGGCTACACCTTC
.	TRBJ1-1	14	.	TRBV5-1	CASSLAGKNTEAFF	TGCGCCAGCAGCTTGGCAGGAAAGAACACTGAAGCTTTCTTT
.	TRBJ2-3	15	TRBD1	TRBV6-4	CASSRDRAGADTQYF	TGTGCCAGCAGTCGGGACAGGGCCGGAGCGGATACGCAGTATTTT
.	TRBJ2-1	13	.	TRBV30	CAWLTSLAHEQFF	TGTGCCTGGTTAACCTCCTTGGCCCATGAGCAGTTCTTC
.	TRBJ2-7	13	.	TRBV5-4	CASSFRGTYEQYF	TGTGCCAGCAGCTTCCGGGGGACGTACGAGCAGTACTTC
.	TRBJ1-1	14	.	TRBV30	CAWTLAAMNTEAFF	TGTGCCTGGACATTGGCAGCTATGAACACTGAAGCTTTCTTT
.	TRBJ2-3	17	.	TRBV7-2	CASSLALTGSETDTQYF	TGTGCCAGCAGCTTAGCCCTTACAGGGAGTGAGACAGATACGCAGTATTTT
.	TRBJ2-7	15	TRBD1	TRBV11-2	CANSRTGGPNYEQYF	TGTGCCAACAGCCGGACAGGGGGACCTAACTACGAGCAGTACTTC
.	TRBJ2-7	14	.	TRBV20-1	CSALGRLSTYEQYF	TGCAGTGCTTTGGGACGGTTAAGCACCTACGAGCAGTACTTC
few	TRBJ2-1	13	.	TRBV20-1	CSARDSYYNEQFF	TGCAGTGCTAGGGACTCCTATTACAATGAGCAGTTCTTC
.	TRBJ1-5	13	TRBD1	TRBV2	CASWTGGYQPQHF	TGTGCCAGCTGGACAGGCGGGTATCAGCCCCAGCATTTT
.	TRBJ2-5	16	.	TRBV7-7	CASSQKTGGFQETQYF	TGTGCTAGCAGCCAAAAGACAGGCGGGTTCCAAGAGACCCAGTACTTC
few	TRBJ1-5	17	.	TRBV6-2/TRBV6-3	CASSYVRINSSNQPQHF	TGTGCCAGCAGTTACGTCAGGATTAATAGTAGCAATCAGCCCCAGCATTTT
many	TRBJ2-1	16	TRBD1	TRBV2	CASSAESPGTGVEQFF	TGTGCCAGCAGTGCGGAAAGCCCCGGGACAGGGGTTGAGCAGTTCTTC
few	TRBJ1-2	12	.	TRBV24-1	CATSDFRGSYTF	TGTGCCACCAGTGATTTCCGGGGGAGCTACACCTTC
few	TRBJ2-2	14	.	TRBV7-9	CASRETTDTGELFF	TGTGCCAGCAGGGAAACTACTGACACCGGGGAGCTGTTTTTT
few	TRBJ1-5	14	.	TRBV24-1	CATSDPGEYQPQHF	TGTGCCACCAGTGATCCAGGGGAGTATCAGCCCCAGCATTTT
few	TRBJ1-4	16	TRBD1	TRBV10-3	CAISERTGGTNEKLFF	TGTGCCATCAGTGAAAGAACAGGGGGAACTAATGAAAAACTGTTTTTT
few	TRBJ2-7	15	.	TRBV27	CASSLLTIHPYEQYF	TGTGCCAGCAGTTTACTGACCATTCACCCCTACGAGCAGTACTTC
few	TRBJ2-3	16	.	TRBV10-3	CAISTVRTQSTDTQYF	TGTGCCATCAGTACAGTGCGGACACAGAGCACAGATACGCAGTATTTT
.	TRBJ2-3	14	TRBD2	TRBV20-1	CSARLAGVTDTQYF	TGCAGTGCTAGACTAGCGGGAGTCACAGATACGCAGTATTTT
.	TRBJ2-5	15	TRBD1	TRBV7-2	CASSPDRARGETQYF	TGTGCCAGCAGCCCTGACAGGGCCAGAGGGGAGACCCAGTACTTC
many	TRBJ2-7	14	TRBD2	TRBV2	CASSETSGRYEQYF	TGTGCCAGCAGTGAGACTAGCGGGAGGTACGAGCAGTACTTC
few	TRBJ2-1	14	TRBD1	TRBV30	CAWSVDRGLNEQFF	TGTGCCTGGAGTGTGGACAGGGGGTTGAATGAGCAGTTCTTC
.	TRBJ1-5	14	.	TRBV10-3	CAISETSRDQPQHF	TGTGCCATCAGTGAGACGTCCCGGGATCAGCCCCAGCATTTT
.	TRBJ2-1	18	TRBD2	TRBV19	CASSIDPPAGDSYNEQFF	TGTGCCAGTAGTATAGACCCCCCAGCGGGGGACTCCTACAATGAGCAGTTCTTC
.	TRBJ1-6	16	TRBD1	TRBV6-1	CASSTGVPFRNSPLHF	TGTGCCAGCAGTACAGGGGTCCCCTTTCGGAATTCACCCCTCCACTTT
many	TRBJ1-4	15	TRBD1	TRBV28	CASTEQGATNEKLFF	TGTGCCAGCACGGAACAGGGGGCGACTAATGAAAAACTGTTTTTT
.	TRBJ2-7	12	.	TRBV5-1	CASSDGRSEQYF	TGCGCCAGCAGCGACGGACGTTCGGAGCAGTACTTC
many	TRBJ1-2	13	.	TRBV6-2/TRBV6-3	CASSLQGVYGYTF	TGTGCCAGCAGTTTGCAGGGTGTCTATGGCTACACCTTC
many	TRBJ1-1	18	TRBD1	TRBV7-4	CASSLSRDSCLMNTEAFF	TGTGCCAGCAGCTTATCTCGGGACAGTTGCCTTATGAACACTGAAGCTTTCTTT
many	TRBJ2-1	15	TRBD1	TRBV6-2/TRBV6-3	CASSYARGGWNEQFF	TGTGCCAGCAGTTACGCGAGAGGGGGCTGGAATGAGCAGTTCTTC
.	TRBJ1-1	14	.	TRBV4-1	CASSQGRGYTEAFF	TGCGCCAGCAGCCAAGGACGGGGATACACTGAAGCTTTCTTT
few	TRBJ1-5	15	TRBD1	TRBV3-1	CASSQRQGGNQPQHF	TGTGCCAGCAGCCAGAGACAGGGCGGCAATCAGCCCCAGCATTTT
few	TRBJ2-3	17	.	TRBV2	CASSEARAGPSTDTQYF	TGTGCCAGCAGTGAAGCGCGGGCGGGGCCCAGCACAGATACGCAGTATTTT
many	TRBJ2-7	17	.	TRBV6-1	CASSFSSRGPLSYEQYF	TGTGCCAGCAGTTTTTCCTCCCGGGGTCCCCTCTCCTACGAGCAGTACTTC
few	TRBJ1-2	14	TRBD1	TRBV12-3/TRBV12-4	CASSQDRGGYGYTF	TGTGCCAGCAGTCAAGACAGGGGTGGCTATGGCTACACCTTC
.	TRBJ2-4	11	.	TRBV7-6	CASADSRIQYF	TGTGCCAGCGCTGACTCGCGCATTCAGTACTTC
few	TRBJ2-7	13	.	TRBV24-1	CATSDPDNYEQYF	TGTGCCACCAGTGACCCCGACAACTACGAGCAGTACTTC
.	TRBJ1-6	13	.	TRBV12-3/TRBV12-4	CASSSSRGSPLHF	TGTGCCAGCAGTTCAAGCAGGGGTTCACCCCTCCACTTT
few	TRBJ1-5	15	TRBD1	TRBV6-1	CASRTGGEFQQPQHF	TGTGCCAGCAGGACAGGGGGCGAATTTCAACAGCCCCAGCATTTT
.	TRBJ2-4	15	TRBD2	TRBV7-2	CASSSRTSRVGIQYF	TGTGCCAGCAGCTCCCGGACTAGCAGGGTGGGCATTCAGTACTTC
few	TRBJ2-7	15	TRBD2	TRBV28	CASSLRGLARNEQYF	TGTGCCAGCAGTTTGAGGGGACTAGCGAGAAACGAGCAGTACTTC
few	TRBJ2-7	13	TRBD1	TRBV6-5	CASSYSSGGEQYF	TGTGCCAGCAGTTACTCATCAGGGGGCGAGCAGTACTTC
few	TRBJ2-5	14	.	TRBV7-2	CASSPRKARETQYF	TGTGCCAGCAGCCCCCGCAAGGCCAGGGAGACCCAGTACTTC
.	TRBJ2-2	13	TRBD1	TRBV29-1	CSVGTGGTGELFF	TGCAGCGTCGGGACAGGGGGCACCGGGGAGCTGTTTTTT
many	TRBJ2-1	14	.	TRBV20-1	CSARDQGPMEEQFF	TGCAGTGCTAGAGATCAGGGACCCATGGAAGAGCAGTTCTTC
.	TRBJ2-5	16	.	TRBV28	CASSLLVGQYQETQYF	TGTGCCAGCAGTTTATTGGTAGGACAGTACCAAGAGACCCAGTACTTC
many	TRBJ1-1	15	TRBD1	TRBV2	CASSAQGGRNTEAFF	TGTGCCAGCAGTGCCCAAGGGGGCAGGAACACTGAAGCTTTCTTT
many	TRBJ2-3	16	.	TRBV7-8	CASSLGLRERTDTQYF	TGTGCCAGCAGCTTAGGGCTCCGGGAGAGGACCGATACGCAGTATTTT
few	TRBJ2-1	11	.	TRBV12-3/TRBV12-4	CASSFGGKEFF	TGTGCCAGCAGTTTTGGAGGAAAGGAGTTCTTC
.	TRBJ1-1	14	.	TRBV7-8	CASSLGLWDTEAFF	TGTGCCAGCAGCTTAGGACTGTGGGACACTGAAGCTTTCTTT
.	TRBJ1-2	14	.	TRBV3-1	CASSRGSGTYGYTF	TGTGCCAGCAGCCGGGGGAGTGGGACCTATGGCTACACCTTC
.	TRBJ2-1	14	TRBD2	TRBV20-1	CSAPRLAGNNEQFF	TGCAGTGCGCCCAGACTAGCGGGTAACAATGAGCAGTTCTTC
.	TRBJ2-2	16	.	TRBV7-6	CASSLELPGLAGELFF	TGTGCCAGCAGCTTAGAATTACCCGGCCTGGCCGGGGAGCTGTTTTTT
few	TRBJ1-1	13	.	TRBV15	CATSRVLNTEAFF	TGTGCCACCAGCAGAGTCCTGAACACTGAAGCTTTCTTT
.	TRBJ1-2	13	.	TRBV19	CASSRGRLLGYTF	TGTGCCAGTAGCAGGGGACGCTTGCTGGGCTACACCTTC
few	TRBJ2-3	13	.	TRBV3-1	CASSQDPTDTQYF	TGTGCCAGCAGCCAAGATCCCACAGATACGCAGTATTTT
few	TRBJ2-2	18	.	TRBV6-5	CASSYSTPGPANTGELFF	TGTGCCAGCAGTTACTCGACTCCGGGACCCGCGAACACCGGGGAGCTGTTTTTT
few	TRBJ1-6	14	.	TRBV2	CASTPASYNSPLHF	TGTGCCAGCACCCCGGCCTCCTATAATTCACCCCTCCACTTT